This T cell receptor beta chain was profiled in a study of shared clonotypes between healthy human individuals. Study observations and caveats: The study generally estimated greater richness for naive than memory subsets.

With regard to this clone: Its antigen remains unknown.

Germline-derived CDR1 and CDR2 are MNHEY and SMNVEV (reference sequence). Trimming cost V 2 bases and J 4 bases; bases outside gene matches: 11. The CDR3 has 19 residues. Authors' data handling: Owing to the provision of junction-only sequences devoid of quality scores by immunoSEQ, filtering differed. Data came from immunoSEQ multiplex PCR; TCRdb stores just in-frame clones and leaves some out. The DNA gave D and trimming, while V, J and clone size come from that table. The sample yields some 2,000,000 clones, 90% to 96% seen once. This clonotype originated in a man younger than 30 in good health. The chain links TRBV27 to TRBJ2-3, with 14 bases matching TRBD2. Specimen: naive CD4+ T cells sorted from blood. The subset is: CD45RA+ positively selected. The DNA of the CDR3 is TGTGCCAGCAGTTTAACCGGGACTAGCGGGAGAACGGCGGCAGATACGCAGTATTTT. It translates to CASSLTGTSGRTAADTQYF.